This T cell receptor (beta chain) was identified during a study of vaccination and CD4 T cells after COVID-19. The CDR3 loop spans 15 amino acids. Germline V lookup: CDR1 DFQATT, CDR2 SNEGSKA (reference sequence). The V segment lost 5 bases and the J segment 3 bases; nucleotides outside the gene matches: 13. Treatment of the sample: roughly 11-day PBMC culture with coronavirus spike peptide pools or control peptides (ViraFEST assay). This clonotype was counted a few times. Its antigen remains unidentified. With the Oncomine TCR Beta short-read assay, DNA from cultured CD4+ T cells was sequenced. Using its own MiXCR run on the PCR reads, TCRdb lists one record per CDR3 protein. The repertoire includes roughly 12,000 distinct CDR3 sequences, roughly 30% of them detected once, and approximately 12% sits in the top ten.

The gene calls are TRBV20-1 and TRBJ2-7; 7 nucleotides match TRBD1. The clonotype originates from a human donor who had recovered from COVID-19. The specimen comprised CD4+ T cells from blood, cultured in vitro, sampled after SARS-CoV-2 vaccination. CDR3 loop: CSAPHRDREDYEQYF. The DNA of the CDR3 is TGCAGTGCTCCCCACCGGGACAGAGAGGACTACGAGCAGTACTTC.